This T cell receptor beta chain was profiled in a study of OX40 agonist ivuxolimab in advanced cancers. There are 13 residues in the CDR3. Per the germline V gene, CDR1 is SGHRS and CDR2 is YFSETQ. The V segment lost 8 bases and the J segment 2 bases; nucleotides outside the gene matches: 3. Assay used: immunoSEQ multiplex PCR; TCRdb lists only in-frame clones, some missing. This sample has 20,000 to 25,000 clones, with more than 75% found just once. The chain uses TRBV5-1 and TRBJ2-7, with 11 bases matching TRBD2. The input for sequencing was CD4+ or CD8+ T cells sorted from blood, taken in a trial of the OX40 agonist ivuxolimab. This TCR came from an adult with an advanced solid tumor such as melanoma, head and neck, liver or kidney cancer. CDR3 in amino acids: CASTSGSPYEQYF. CDR3 sequence (DNA): TGCGCCAGTACTAGCGGGAGCCCCTACGAGCAGTACTTC.